In this sample, the clone carrying this TCR beta chain turned up once. The antigen remains undetermined. The data belong to a study of cytomegalovirus exposure and HLA in healthy donors. Overall study findings and caveats: Analysis performed later showed TCR beta chains linked to HLA being more clonally expanded than equally common others. According to the study, roughly 180 TCR beta chains were cytomegalovirus-associated.

The PCR employed 60 Vbeta primers together with 13 Jbeta primers. Profiled with immunoSEQ multiplex PCR; TCRdb holds only in-frame clones, not every one. The sample holds about 160,000 clones, roughly 83% seen once. Trimming took 5 bases from V and 0 from J, leaving 11 bases between them. Germline values: CDR1 SGHNT, CDR2 YENEEA. The CDR3 is 15 amino acids. The clonotype was recovered from a man younger than 45 in good health and CMV-seronegative. The sample taken for sequencing was PBMCs. The chain joins TRBV11-3 to TRBJ2-1; D is possibly TRBD1 (6 bases). The CDR3 nucleotides are TGTGCCAGCAGCCACCAGACAGGCTCCTACAATGAGCAGTTCTTC. Protein product: CASSHQTGSYNEQFF.